This T cell receptor beta chain is drawn from a study of OX40 agonist ivuxolimab in advanced cancers. General notes on the study: Ivuxolimab was a fully human IgG2 agonistic monoclonal antibody targeting the costimulatory receptor OX40 (CD134). Intravenous ivuxolimab was administered to patients every 2 weeks at six dose levels: 0.01, 0.1, 0.3, 1.5, 3 and 10 mg/kg. Of the approximately 50 dose-escalation patients, hepatocellular carcinoma was present in 19, melanoma in around 15, renal cell carcinoma in 9 and head and neck cancer in 9. The dose-escalation cohort was roughly 87% male with a mean age of approximately 60 years, ranging from roughly 23 to 80. Prior anti-PD-1, anti-PD-L1 or anti-CTLA-4 therapy was permitted, and about two fifths of dose-escalation patients had received checkpoint inhibitors. Partial responses were achieved by three dose-escalation patients, of whom one had hepatocellular carcinoma and two had cutaneous melanoma. Peripheral TCRbeta sequencing was intended to test whether TCR sequence diversity was altered and clonal T-cell expansion was caused by ivuxolimab. The paper reports the monotherapy dose-escalation portion (N ≈ 50 patients) of the phase I ivuxolimab trial.

Genomic DNA was extracted from sorted cells for sequencing of the TCRbeta CDR3 region. The immunoSEQ Assay was used to sequence the TCRbeta CDR3 regions. Held by TCRdb, this immuneACCESS table contains in-frame sequences only and omits some clones. Under half of the omission traces to an unresolved V gene where checked; the cause of the rest is unknown. The sample yields 40,000 to 55,000 clones; just under 90% were counted once. The ten largest clones take up about 6.3% of the sample. The trial excluded patients who had a history of autoimmune disease or who were on systemic immunosuppression. Peripheral blood for TCR sequencing was drawn from every dose cohort at baseline, at cycle 4 day 1 and at cycle 7 day 1. The samples were taken from a phase I, first-in-human, multicenter, open-label dose-escalation trial of ivuxolimab. Adults with locally advanced or metastatic melanoma, renal cell carcinoma, hepatocellular carcinoma or head and neck squamous cell carcinoma were enrolled in the trial. Before TCR sequencing, CD4+ T cells and CD8+ T cells from peripheral blood were sorted into separate populations.

The full study reports these points: Clonal expansion of both CD4+ and CD8+ blood T cells was observed from baseline to week 6 at doses 0.1 to 3.0 mg/kg. The antigen specificity of the clonally expanded peripheral T cells was not determined. In the 0.1-3.0 mg/kg groups, partial responders were among the patients with the lowest normalized peripheral clonal expansion, particularly in CD8+ T cells. Low levels of normalized T-cell clonal expansion were also shown by some nonresponding patients. On average, CD8+ T cells showed more expanded clones than CD4+ T cells after ivuxolimab.

From the cysteine up to the phenylalanine, the CDR3 has a length of 16 residues. Only CDR3 DNA is held: 48 bases, read in frame from base 1. CDR1 and CDR2, looked up from the germline V gene, are SNHLY and FYNNEI. V has 8 bases trimmed and J has 5 bases trimmed; junction bases matching no gene number 16. Note on this clone: The clone's antigen remains unknown. There are no base qualities to consult, and no much larger clone falls within one base.

Sequencing was performed on CD4+ or CD8+ T cells sorted from blood, taken in a trial of the OX40 agonist ivuxolimab. The sequence links TRBV2 to TRBJ1-1, with TRBD1 matching 8 junction bases. The sequence was obtained from an adult with an advanced solid tumor such as melanoma, head and neck, liver or kidney cancer. Here the CDR3 is given as CASLLMGGTGNTEAFF. The sequence in DNA is TGTGCCAGCCTGCTCATGGGGGGGACAGGTAATACTGAAGCTTTCTTT.